This is a list of T cell receptor beta chains from one sample in a study of blood T cell repertoires in COVID-19. Libraries were prepared by immunoSEQ multiplex PCR; TCRdb keeps only in-frame clonotypes and omits some of them. The sample includes 220,000 or so clones, around 80% of them seen just once. Sequences were obtained from peripheral blood. Source of these receptors: a woman between 70 and 85 years old with acute or convalescent COVID-19. The CDR3 runs from the conserved cysteine through the conserved F or W. The size field is filled for only some rows; it gives once, few, many or a size class.

15 | TRBV11-2 | . | CASSPPGTGGHEQYF
13 | TRBV18 | . | CASSPFGGREQYF
15 | TRBV3-1/TRBV3-2 | . | CASSKGREPTYEQYF
13 | TRBV7-8 | . | CASSLKGGEEQYF
13 | TRBV12-3/TRBV12-4 | . | CASSTGTRNTIYF
15 | TRBV5-1 | once | CASSLVGQGIGEQYF
14 | TRBV7-7 | once | CASSARQITDTQYF
15 | TRBV6-6 | . | CASNLNRVANEKLFF
13 | TRBV18 | . | CASSPGQNTEAFF
17 | TRBV4-1 | few | CASSQDRLSPVEGEAFF
12 | TRBV7-9 | . | CASSFQTYGYTF
11 | TRBV19 | . | CASTGVRGYTF
15 | TRBV18 | . | CASSPTTGFGNTIYF
14 | TRBV19 | . | CASSTQVGPYEQYF
17 | TRBV4-1 | . | CASSQTQGGRSTDTQYF
15 | TRBV11-2 | . | CASSLTGSSANTQYF
15 | TRBV28 | few | CASSGNGQGLYGYTF
15 | TRBV10-3 | . | CAISEGGTPYNEQFF
14 | TRBV6-5 | . | CASIWGRSSYEQYF
12 | TRBV7-8 | . | CASSLARLEQYF
14 | TRBV11-2 | . | CASSLGVGAGSHYF
14 | TRBV5-1 | . | CASSPRYSGNTIYF
15 | TRBV29-1 | once | CSVEGVLGGGTEAFF
16 | TRBV18 | once | CASSSTGGQSGWEQYF
14 | TRBV18 | . | CASSTGQGAYEQYF
13 | TRBV30 | . | CAWSGTLTETQYF
17 | TRBV28 | . | CASSFAPIDRRSYEQYF
15 | TRBV10-1 | few | CASISAAVSNQPQHF
15 | TRBV7-2 | . | CASSQDRTGNQPQHF
16 | TRBV6-5 | . | CASSYAAGGPTDTQYF
13 | TRBV11-2 | . | CASSLDSRQPQHF
17 | TRBV4-1 | once | CASSLSRLAGAYNEQFF
14 | TRBV10-3 | once | CAISESMGDGELFF
15 | TRBV29-1 | . | CSVEEGLAGVDEQYF
15 | TRBV3-1/TRBV3-2 | . | CASSRDGRANNEQFF
17 | TRBV19 | . | CASSRRTSGIDYNEQFF
15 | TRBV5-1 | . | CASSLGGTGDYEQYF
12 | TRBV24-1 | . | CATSDFMEEQYF
15 | TRBV2 | . | CASSGGRAVAGELFF
15 | TRBV7-6 | . | CASSLSSGRVNEQFF
15 | TRBV5-5 | . | CASSEGAGLGTEAFF
15 | TRBV6-4 | . | CASMGNRGIADTQYF